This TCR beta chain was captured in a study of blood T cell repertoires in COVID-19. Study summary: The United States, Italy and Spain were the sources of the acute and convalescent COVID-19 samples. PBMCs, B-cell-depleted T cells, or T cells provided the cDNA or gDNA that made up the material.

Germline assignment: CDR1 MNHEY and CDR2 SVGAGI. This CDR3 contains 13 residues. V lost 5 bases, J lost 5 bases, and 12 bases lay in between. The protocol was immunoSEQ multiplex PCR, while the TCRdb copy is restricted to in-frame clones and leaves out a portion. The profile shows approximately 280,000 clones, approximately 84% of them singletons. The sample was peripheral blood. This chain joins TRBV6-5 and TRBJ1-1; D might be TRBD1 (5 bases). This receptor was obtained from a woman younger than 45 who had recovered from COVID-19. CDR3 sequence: CASSLGRRTEAFF. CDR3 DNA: TGTGCCAGCAGTCTGGGGCGCCGAACTGAAGCTTTCTTT.